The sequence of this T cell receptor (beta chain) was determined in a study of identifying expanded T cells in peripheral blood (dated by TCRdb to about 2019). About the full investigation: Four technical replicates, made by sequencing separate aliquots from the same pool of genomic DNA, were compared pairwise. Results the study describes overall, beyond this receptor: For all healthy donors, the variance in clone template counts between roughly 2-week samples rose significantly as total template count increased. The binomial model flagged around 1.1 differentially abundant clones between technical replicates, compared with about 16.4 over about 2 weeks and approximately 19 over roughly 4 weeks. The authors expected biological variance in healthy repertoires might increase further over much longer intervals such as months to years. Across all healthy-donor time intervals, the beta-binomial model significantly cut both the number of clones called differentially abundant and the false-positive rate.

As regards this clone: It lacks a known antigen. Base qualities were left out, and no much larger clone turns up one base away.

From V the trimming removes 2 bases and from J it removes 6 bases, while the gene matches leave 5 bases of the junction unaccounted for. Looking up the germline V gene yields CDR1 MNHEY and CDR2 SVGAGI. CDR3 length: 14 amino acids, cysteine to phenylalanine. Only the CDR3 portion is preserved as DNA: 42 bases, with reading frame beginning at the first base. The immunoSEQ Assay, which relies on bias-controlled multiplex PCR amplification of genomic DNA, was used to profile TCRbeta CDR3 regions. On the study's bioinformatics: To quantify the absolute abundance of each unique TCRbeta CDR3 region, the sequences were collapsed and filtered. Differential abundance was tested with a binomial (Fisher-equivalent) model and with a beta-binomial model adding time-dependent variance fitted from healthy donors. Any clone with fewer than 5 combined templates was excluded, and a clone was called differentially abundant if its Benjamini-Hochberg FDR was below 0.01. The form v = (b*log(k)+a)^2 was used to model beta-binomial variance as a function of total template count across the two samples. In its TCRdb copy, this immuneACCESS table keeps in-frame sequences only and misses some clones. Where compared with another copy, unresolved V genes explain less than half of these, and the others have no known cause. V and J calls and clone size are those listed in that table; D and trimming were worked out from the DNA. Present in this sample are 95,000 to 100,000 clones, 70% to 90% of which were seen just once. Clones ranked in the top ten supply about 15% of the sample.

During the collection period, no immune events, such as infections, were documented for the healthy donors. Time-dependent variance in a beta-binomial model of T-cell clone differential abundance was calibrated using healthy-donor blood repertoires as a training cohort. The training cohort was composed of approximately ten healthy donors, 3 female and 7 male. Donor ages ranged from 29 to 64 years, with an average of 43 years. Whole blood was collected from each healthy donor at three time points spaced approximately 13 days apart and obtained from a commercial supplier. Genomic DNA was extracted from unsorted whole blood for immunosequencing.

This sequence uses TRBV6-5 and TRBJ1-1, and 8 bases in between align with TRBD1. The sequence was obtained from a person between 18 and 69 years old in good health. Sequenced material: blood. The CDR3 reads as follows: CASSYTGGGSEAFF. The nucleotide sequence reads TGTGCCAGCAGTTACACAGGGGGAGGGTCTGAAGCTTTCTTT.